Listed here is a single T cell receptor (beta chain). Clones were read by immunoSEQ multiplex PCR, and TCRdb kept only the in-frame ones, dropping some. The sample has around 110,000 clones, 90% seen once; the top ten hold 0.8% to 0.9%. Germline V lookup: CDR1 DFQATT, CDR2 SNEGSKA (reference sequence). Trimming shortened V by 3 bases and J by 6 bases, and 6 bases separated the two germline ends. The CDR3 extends over 11 amino acids. This record belongs to a study of T cell clones after liver transplantation. Study context: Subjects received no induction therapy and standard immunosuppression until randomization at 12-24 months post-transplant.

The sequencing used CD4+ T cells from blood, collected 12 months after liver transplant. The origin of this receptor is a human patient who received a liver transplant. Certain T cells may be donor cells from the graft. The chain links TRBV20-1 to TRBJ2-4; D is undetermined. The CDR3 DNA is TGCAGTGCTAGCGATGTAAACATTCAGTACTTC. Translating gives CSASDVNIQYF.